This is a list of T cell receptor beta chains from one sample in a study of OX40 agonist ivuxolimab in advanced cancers. Data came from immunoSEQ multiplex PCR; TCRdb stores just in-frame clones and leaves some out. Found here are about 110,000 clones, approximately 90% of them singletons; the top ten hold 0.66%. Sample: CD4+ or CD8+ T cells sorted from blood, taken in a trial of the OX40 agonist ivuxolimab. Receptors were obtained from an adult with an advanced solid tumor such as melanoma, head and neck, liver or kidney cancer. CDR3s include the opening cysteine and the closing phenylalanine or tryptophan. A D gene is named only where the DNA matches it firmly. Some rows have no size entry. The others give once, few or many, or a class for an expanded clone.

clone_size	d_call	v_call	j_call	cdr3_nt	cdr3_aa
.	TRBD1	TRBV9	TRBJ2-3	TGTGCCAGCAGCGTAGGAGGGACAGGGTTCACAGATACGCAGTATTTT	CASSVGGTGFTDTQYF
.	.	TRBV25-1	TRBJ2-1	TGTGCCAGCAGCTCCCAGGTGGGGGTAGGTGAGCAGTTCTTC	CASSSQVGVGEQFF
.	.	TRBV5-1	TRBJ2-1	TGCGCCAGCAGCTTGTCGCAGGGAGCCTACAATGAGCAGTTCTTC	CASSLSQGAYNEQFF
.	.	TRBV30	TRBJ2-3	TGTGCCTGGCAGAAGGGAGACCTCCCAGATACGCAGTATTTT	CAWQKGDLPDTQYF
.	.	TRBV18	TRBJ1-1	TGTGCCAGCTCACCTGAGGACAGAGGAGCTTTCTTT	CASSPEDRGAFF
once	TRBD2	TRBV4-2	TRBJ2-1	TGTGCCAGCAGCCAAGTGGGGATTGCGGGGGGGCACGGTGAGCAGTTCTTC	CASSQVGIAGGHGEQFF
.	.	TRBV6-5	TRBJ1-1	TGTGCCAGCACCGACACTGAAGCTTTCTTT	CASTDTEAFF
.	.	TRBV5-6	TRBJ1-3	TGTGCCAGCAGCTTGCAGGCGAACTCTGGAAACACCATATATTTT	CASSLQANSGNTIYF
.	.	TRBV7-2	TRBJ2-7	TGTGCCAGCAGCCAGGCGTGGGGACCCTACGAGCAGTACTTC	CASSQAWGPYEQYF
.	.	TRBV5-6	TRBJ1-3	TGTGCCAGCAGCTTCGGGGGTGGAAACACCATATATTTT	CASSFGGGNTIYF
.	TRBD2	TRBV6-1	TRBJ2-2	TGTGCCAGCACCACTAGCGGCACCGGGGAGCTGTTTTTT	CASTTSGTGELFF
.	.	TRBV18	TRBJ2-5	TGTGCCAGCTCACCACCGAACGACCAAGAGACCCAGTACTTC	CASSPPNDQETQYF
few	.	TRBV6-1	TRBJ2-2	TGTGCCAGCAGTGCAGCCGGGGAGCTGTTTTTT	CASSAAGELFF
.	.	TRBV5-8	TRBJ1-2	TGTGCCAGCAGCTTGGAACAGCCGTCATATGGCTACACCTTC	CASSLEQPSYGYTF
.	.	TRBV9	TRBJ2-1	TGTGCCAGCAGCGTAGACAAGGGGCATGAGCAGTTCTTC	CASSVDKGHEQFF
once	.	TRBV27	TRBJ2-1	TGTGCCAGCAGTTCTCGGGCGGGGTTGAGCTCCTACAATGAGCAGTTCTTC	CASSSRAGLSSYNEQFF
.	.	TRBV4-1	TRBJ1-3	TGCGCCAGCAGCCAAGATGGCGGAGTAAACACCATATATTTT	CASSQDGGVNTIYF
.	.	TRBV19	TRBJ1-6	TGTGCCAGTAGTAAGATTCAGGGGAGCTCCTATAATTCACCCCTCCACTTT	CASSKIQGSSYNSPLHF
few	.	TRBV5-6	TRBJ2-1	TGTGCCAGCAGCTTGTGGGGGATATCAGACAATGAGCAGTTCTTC	CASSLWGISDNEQFF
.	.	TRBV6-1	TRBJ2-4	TGTGCCAGCAGTGGGCTAAACATTCAGTACTTC	CASSGLNIQYF
.	.	TRBV27	TRBJ2-7	TGTGCCAGCAGTCTCGTAGGGGGCTACGAGCAGTACTTC	CASSLVGGYEQYF
.	.	TRBV6-5	TRBJ1-1	TGTGCCAGCAGTTACTCACTCAACACTGAAGCTTTCTTT	CASSYSLNTEAFF
.	.	TRBV21-1	TRBJ2-5	TGTGCCAGCAGCAAAGGAAGACAGCTCCAAGAGACCCAGTACTTC	CASSKGRQLQETQYF
.	.	TRBV29-1	TRBJ2-7	TGCAGCGTCCTAAGCAGGGCCTCCTACGAGCAGTACTTC	CSVLSRASYEQYF
.	.	TRBV30	TRBJ2-3	TGTGCCTGGAGGGCAGGGTCAGATACGCAGTATTTT	CAWRAGSDTQYF
.	TRBD1	TRBV4-1	TRBJ2-5	TGCGCCAGCAGCCAAGTTGATTTTGGGACAGGGGAAGAGACCCAGTACTTC	CASSQVDFGTGEETQYF
.	.	TRBV5-4	TRBJ2-3	TGTGCCAGCAGCTTTTCTAATACGCAGTATTTT	CASSFSNTQYF
.	TRBD1	TRBV5-6	TRBJ2-1	TGTGCCAGCACCAATACCGGGACAGGGTACTACAATGAGCAGTTCTTC	CASTNTGTGYYNEQFF
.	TRBD2	TRBV10-1	TRBJ2-2	TGCGCCAGCAGTGTGGGACTAGCGGGGCTGAACACCGGGGAGCTGTTTTTT	CASSVGLAGLNTGELFF
.	TRBD2	TRBV18	TRBJ2-1	TGTGCCAGCTCACCAGATACCGGGACTAGCGAGTTCTTC	CASSPDTGTSEFF
.	.	TRBV25-1	TRBJ1-6	TGTGCCAGCAGTGAAGCAGGGAGGTATAATTCACCCCTCCACTTT	CASSEAGRYNSPLHF
.	.	TRBV5-1	TRBJ2-2	TGCGCCAGCAGATCCGGGGCGGGCGGGGAGCTGTTTTTT	CASRSGAGGELFF
.	TRBD2	TRBV5-1	TRBJ2-1	TGCGCCAGCAGCTTCGCAGACGGACTAGCGGGGGGATACAATGAGCAGTTCTTC	CASSFADGLAGGYNEQFF
.	.	TRBV5-1	TRBJ2-7	TGCGCCAGCAGCTCCAATCCGGGGAACCTGGGGGAGCAGTACTTC	CASSSNPGNLGEQYF
.	TRBD2	TRBV2	TRBJ2-5	TGTGCCAGCAGTGAATCTACTAGCGGGAAAGAGACCCAGTACTTC	CASSESTSGKETQYF
once	.	TRBV2	TRBJ1-4	TGTGCCACCTTACCTCGGCCGGAGGTGAATGAAAAACTGTTTTTT	CATLPRPEVNEKLFF
.	TRBD1	TRBV19	TRBJ1-4	TGTGCCAGTAGTCCGAGACAGGGAAACGTAGCAGAAAAACTGTTTTTT	CASSPRQGNVAEKLFF
.	.	TRBV2	TRBJ2-5	TGTGCCAGCATTGGGAGGGGGCCCGAGACCCAGTACTTC	CASIGRGPETQYF
.	.	TRBV23-1	TRBJ2-7	TGCGCCAGTATAATCGCTAAGGATCGCTTATCCTACGAGCAGTACTTC	CASIIAKDRLSYEQYF
.	TRBD1	TRBV2	TRBJ2-5	TGTGCCAGCAGCCAAGGACAGGGTACTGCAGAGACCCAGTACTTC	CASSQGQGTAETQYF
.	.	TRBV7-8	TRBJ1-2	TGTGCCAGCAGCTTAGACCAGGGAGGTGGCTACACCTTC	CASSLDQGGGYTF
.	TRBD2	TRBV30	TRBJ2-5	TGTGCCTGGAGGGAAGGGCTAGCGGGAGTCCGAGAGACCCAGTACTTC	CAWREGLAGVRETQYF
once	.	TRBV30	TRBJ1-1	TGTGCCTGGAGTATCGGGAATGCCAACACTGAAGCTTTCTTT	CAWSIGNANTEAFF
.	.	TRBV7-8	TRBJ2-1	TGTGCCAGCAGCTTAGCGACCAACCCCGGGGATGAGCAGTTCTTC	CASSLATNPGDEQFF
.	.	TRBV2	TRBJ1-2	TGTGCCAGCAGTGAACTTCGGGGGATAGGTGGCTACACCTTC	CASSELRGIGGYTF
.	TRBD2	TRBV4-1	TRBJ2-5	TGCGCCAGCAGCCTGATCGGACTAGCGGATCAAGAGACCCAGTACTTC	CASSLIGLADQETQYF
.	.	TRBV7-9	TRBJ1-6	TGTGCCAGCAGCCTCGGGCAACCGGGTTCACCCCTCCACTTT	CASSLGQPGSPLHF
.	.	TRBV11-3	TRBJ2-2	TGTGCCAGCAGCTTAGGCCCAACCGGGGAGCTGTTTTTT	CASSLGPTGELFF
.	.	TRBV5-3	TRBJ1-1	TGTGCCAGAAGCAGGGACAAGAACACTGAAGCTTTCTTT	CARSRDKNTEAFF
.	TRBD1	TRBV27	TRBJ1-2	TGTGCCAGCAGTTTCCACGGACAGGGGGTAAGCGGCTACACCTTC	CASSFHGQGVSGYTF
.	.	TRBV2	TRBJ2-5	TGTGCCAGCAGTGACGGGTCCCGGGGTACGGGAGAGACCCAGTACTTC	CASSDGSRGTGETQYF
.	.	TRBV18	TRBJ2-3	TGTGCCAGCTCACTAAGCACAGATACGCAGTATTTT	CASSLSTDTQYF
.	TRBD1	TRBV9	TRBJ2-7	TGTGCCAGCAGCGCCCTAACCGGGACAGGGGGCGAGCAGTACTTC	CASSALTGTGGEQYF
.	.	TRBV5-1	TRBJ1-3	TGCGCCAGCAGCTCGGAGACTCTTGGAAACACCATATATTTT	CASSSETLGNTIYF
.	.	TRBV28	TRBJ2-3	TGTGCCAGCAGTTTTCGAGGGGGGGGTTTGGCAGATACGCAGTATTTT	CASSFRGGGLADTQYF